A single T cell receptor (beta chain) is shown here with its context. The antigen is undetermined. This record belongs to a study of cytomegalovirus exposure and HLA in healthy donors. The repertoire was sequenced with immunoSEQ multiplex PCR; TCRdb's copy has only in-frame clones and lacks some. The profile shows tens of thousands of clones, 94% of them singletons. Broader study findings: In vitro checks showed that a few CMV-associated chains really do target CMV antigens.

There are 15 residues in the CDR3. The J segment lost 6 bases and the V segment lost 5 bases, leaving 7 bases of the junction unmatched. Per the germline V gene, CDR1 is SGHRS and CDR2 is YFSETQ. Material for sequencing was PBMCs. The clonotype comes from a man aged 18 to 29 in good health and CMV-seropositive. The J gene is TRBJ2-1, the V gene TRBV5-1; 11 positions match TRBD2. The CDR3 sequence is CASRPTSGSLNEQFF. CDR3 DNA sequence: TGCGCCAGCAGACCAACTAGCGGGAGCCTCAATGAGCAGTTCTTC.